This note documents a single T cell receptor (beta chain) sequence. Exposed participants encountered a COVID-19 case during the 2 weeks preceding study entry. The data were taken from a study of blood T cell repertoires in COVID-19. Overall study context: Samples taken during acute and convalescent COVID-19 were collected in the United States, Italy and Spain. PBMCs, B-cell-depleted T cells, or T cells provided the cDNA or gDNA that made up the material.

Method: immunoSEQ multiplex PCR; TCRdb's copy keeps in-frame clones and lacks some. The table records approximately 310,000 clones, 85% of them present only once. After removal of 6 bases from V and 3 bases from J, the junction contained 7 bases not matched to a gene. The germline CDR1 and CDR2 sequences are SGHDN and FVKESK. CDR3 length equals 15 residues. This chain links TRBV14 with TRBJ2-5; 10 bases agree with TRBD1. The sample taken for sequencing was PBMCs or T cells enriched from blood (not recorded which). The receptor was derived from a woman aged 30 to 39 who had been exposed to COVID-19. The CDR3 sequence: CASSRQGAGKETQYF. CDR3 in DNA: TGTGCCAGCAGTCGACAGGGGGCAGGGAAAGAGACCCAGTACTTC.